The 10 T cell receptor beta chains below come from one sample, sequenced in a study of T cells in Graves' hyperthyroidism and ophthalmopathy. Researchers took RNA transcripts and amplified the TCR beta CDR3 regions from them. The HTBI primer set was used in a first-round RT-PCR of the TCR CDR3. One entry per CDR3 protein, called by TCRdb with MiXCR from the multiplex PCR reads. The sample has hundreds of thousands of distinct CDR3 sequences, about two fifths seen once. The sequencing sample was made of blood. All receptors come from a man between 18 and 35 years old with Graves' hyperthyroidism.

J is TRBJ1-1 and V is TRBV5-1; D is perhaps TRBD1 (6 bases). The ends were cut back, 0 bases at V and 11 bases at J, with 20 bases in the middle. The CDR3 is 15 residues long. Germline V CDR1 and CDR2: SGHRS, YFSETQ. The CDR3 region has the DNA TGCGCCAGCAGCTTGGACGGCCAGGGGCCGAAACGGGCTTTCTTT. As protein: CASSLDGQGPKRAFF.

The chain joins TRBV6-5 to TRBJ1-1; tentatively, D is TRBD1 (5 bases). Germline V gene data show CDR1 as MNHEY and CDR2 as SVGAGI. Trimming removed 6 bases from V and 5 bases from J, with 16 bases in between. This CDR3 has 14 amino acids. CDR3 coding DNA: TGTGCCAGCAGACCTTTAGACAGAACTACTGAAGCTTTCTTT. Translating it yields CASRPLDRTTEAFF.

This clonotype was detected once. The rearrangement uses TRBV29-1 and TRBJ1-2, with 10 bases that match TRBD1. The CDR3 spans 14 residues. Germline CDR1 is SQVTM and CDR2 is ANQGSEA. With 3 bases clipped from V and 3 bases from J, the junction kept 4 bases outside the gene matches. The CDR3 sequence is CSVDGQGDDYGYTF. The CDR3 DNA is TGCAGCGTTGACGGACAGGGGGACGACTATGGCTACACCTTC.

This clonotype was observed a few times. The gene calls are TRBV2 and TRBJ1-6; 7 positions match TRBD1. The CDR3 length is 14 residues. Trimming removed 5 bases from V and 5 bases from J; junction bases left unmatched: 3. Germline-derived CDR1 and CDR2 are SNHLY and FYNNEI. The CDR3 sequence is CASSSQGDNSPLHF. As DNA, the CDR3 is TGTGCCAGCAGTTCGCAGGGGGATAATTCACCCCTCCACTTT.

The chain links TRBV20-1 to TRBJ1-6; 7 bases align to TRBD1. This CDR3 comprises 16 residues. Germline loops: CDR1 DFQATT, CDR2 SNEGSKA (reference sequence). Unmatched junction bases numbered 17, after V lost 6 bases and J lost 9 bases. CDR3 nucleotide sequence: TGCAGTGCCACAGATGGACAGGAGGGATCTAGTTCACCCCTCCACTTT. This gives the protein CSATDGQEGSSSPLHF.

This clonotype was counted only a few times. V gene TRBV6-1 combines with J gene TRBJ2-2; D unclear. V was trimmed by 7 bases and J by 0 bases, leaving 6 bases between them. The CDR3 spans 13 residues. The germline CDR1 and CDR2 sequences are MNHNS and SASEGT. The CDR3 region has the DNA TGTGCCAGCAAGGGTTCGAACACCGGGGAGCTGTTTTTT. It is translated as CASKGSNTGELFF.

Concerning this clonotype itself: This sequence may be a read error, since a much larger clone differs from it by one base. The chain combines TRBV2 with TRBJ2-2; 7 bases are shared with TRBD1. Germline CDR1 reads SNHLY; CDR2 reads FYNNEI. CDR3 size: 16 residues. V gave up 3 bases and J gave up 4 bases; unmatched junction bases: 8. CDR3 nucleotide sequence: TGTGCCAGCAGTGATCCGGGACAGAGGGGCACCGGGGAGCTGTTTTTT. It translates to CASSDPGQRGTGELFF.

This clonotype has at least ten counts. The rearrangement uses TRBV20-1 and TRBJ1-1; D gene uncertain. Trimming pared 7 bases from V and 1 base from J, leaving 7 bases between. Germline V CDR1 and CDR2: DFQATT, SNEGSKA (reference sequence). CDR3 length: 11 amino acids. The CDR3 protein is CSVRANTEAFF. The CDR3 coding sequence is TGCAGTGTCCGGGCGAACACTGAAGCTTTCTTT.

In its sample, this clonotype was seen many times. The J gene is TRBJ2-2, the V gene TRBV29-1; D is possibly TRBD1 or TRBD2 (6 bases each). Germline V gene data show CDR1 as SQVTM and CDR2 as ANQGSEA. The germline V and J ends were trimmed by 4 bases and 6 bases, with 9 bases remaining between them. The CDR3 sequence is 12 residues long. The CDR3 loop is CSVGGAAGELFF. The CDR3 nucleotides read TGCAGCGTTGGGGGGGCCGCCGGGGAGCTGTTTTTT.

This clonotype has just a few counts. The V and J genes are TRBV11-3 and TRBJ1-2, with D possibly TRBD1 on 5 matching bases. Germline V gives CDR1 SGHNT, CDR2 YENEEA. Trimming took 3 bases from V and 8 from J, leaving 16 bases between them. CDR3 length equals 14 residues. The DNA for the CDR3 is TGTGCCAGCAGCTTGTTTGTGGCCGGGGGAGGCTACACCTTC. It translates to CASSLFVAGGGYTF.